Listed here are 3 T cell receptor beta chains from one sample, sequenced in a study of blood T cell repertoires in COVID-19. Assay used: immunoSEQ multiplex PCR; TCRdb lists only in-frame clones, some missing. The sample includes around 25,000 clones, around 87% seen only once; the top ten take less than 30%. The sample comprised peripheral blood. The receptors were sampled from a human donor with active COVID-19. The donor label of this sample is uncertain.

This clone showed up just a few times. This chain links TRBV19 with TRBJ1-3; D perhaps matches TRBD1 (6 bases). CDR1 and CDR2 from the germline V gene are LNHDA and SQIVND (reference sequence). The CDR3 covers 14 residues. V was clipped by 7 bases and J by 2 bases, with 12 bases between them. The CDR3 is CASTRTEPGNTIYF. DNA for the CDR3: TGTGCCAGTACCCGGACAGAACCTGGAAACACCATATATTTT.

This clone was seen a single time. This chain connects TRBV5-1 to TRBJ2-7; TRBD2 might be the D (8 bases). Germline CDR1 is SGHRS and CDR2 is YFSETQ. The CDR3 runs 15 residues. V gave up 0 bases and J gave up 3 bases, with 13 bases separating them. In DNA, the CDR3 is TGCGCCAGCAGCTTGGCGGGAGGGGGCGTCTACGAGCAGTACTTC. Protein sequence: CASSLAGGGVYEQYF.

This chain links TRBV3-1 (or the pseudogene TRBV3-2) with TRBJ1-6; tentatively, D is TRBD1 (6 bases). This CDR3 region has 13 residues. Per germline, CDR1 LGHDT and CDR2 YNNKEL (reference sequence). Deletions cut 8 bases from V and 7 bases from J, with 12 bases between. The CDR3 bases are TGTGCCAGCCTACAGGGTGCGAATTCACCCCTCCACTTT. Encoded protein: CASLQGANSPLHF.